What follows describes a single TCR beta chain. Stable hyperthyroidism referred to disease that showed no ophthalmopathy within 18 months of follow-up. Reliance was placed on clinical symptoms, serum thyroxine, TRAb, thyroid ultrasound and orbital computed tomography for diagnosis. The CDR3 contains 16 residues. The germline gives CDR1 LNHDA, CDR2 SQIVND (reference sequence). Trimming shortened V by 1 base and J by 0 bases, and 12 bases separated the two germline ends. The entry originates in a study of Graves' ophthalmopathy and Graves' hyperthyroidism. Amplified TCR beta CDR3 regions were obtained using RNA transcripts as template. After a first-round RT-PCR with HTBI primers, a second-round multiplex PCR was run. TCRdb reprocessed the multiplex PCR reads via MiXCR and lists one record per CDR3 protein. The sample holds 350,000 to 450,000 distinct CDR3 sequences; more than 20% are singletons and the top ten take 2.5% to 3.5%.

This chain connects TRBV19 to TRBJ1-1, with a tentative D call TRBD1 (5 bases). Sequencing input: peripheral blood. This sequence was found in a woman aged 18-35 years with stable Graves' hyperthyroidism. CDR3 DNA: TGTGCCAGTAGTATAGGTGGAGGGGTAATGAACACTGAAGCTTTCTTT. This translates into CASSIGGGVMNTEAFF.